One TCR beta chain is described in this entry. PCR was performed using 60 Vbeta and 13 Jbeta primers. Measured with immunoSEQ multiplex PCR; TCRdb has only the in-frame clones, and not every one. The sample carries around 120,000 clones, roughly 80% recorded once. The data are from a study of cytomegalovirus exposure and HLA in healthy donors. Trimming took 1 base from V and 3 from J, leaving 11 bases between them. Germline CDR1 reads SGHTS; CDR2 reads YDEGEE. The CDR3 contains 15 residues. Sequenced: PBMCs. The source of this sequence is a female donor in good health and CMV-seropositive. The chain is built from TRBV5-8 and TRBJ1-5, with a possible D match to TRBD1 (5 bases). CDR3 bases: TGTGCCAGCAGCTTGTGGAGGGGTTCCAATCAGCCCCAGCATTTT. Translation: CASSLWRGSNQPQHF.